A single sample gave rise to the 23 T cell receptor beta chains below, sequenced in a study of cytomegalovirus exposure and HLA in healthy donors. In the PCR, 60 Vbeta and 13 Jbeta primers were used. Method: immunoSEQ multiplex PCR; TCRdb's copy keeps in-frame clones and lacks some. The data hold about 140,000 clones, with just under 85% observed a single time. Sequenced input: PBMCs. The receptors originated from a man aged 25-45 years in good health and CMV-seropositive.

J is TRBJ1-4 and V is TRBV19; the D is unclear. Germline assignment: CDR1 LNHDA and CDR2 SQIVND (reference sequence). V lost 4 bases to trimming and J lost 0 bases, with 18 bases between them. The CDR3 covers 18 residues. CDR3 loop: CASSTRPADYATNEKLFF. The CDR3 nucleotides are TGTGCCAGTAGTACCCGCCCAGCGGACTATGCAACTAATGAAAAACTGTTTTTT.

The chain combines TRBV7-6 with TRBJ2-5; 7 nucleotides agree with TRBD1. The CDR3 loop spans 11 amino acids. Germline CDR1 SGHVS, CDR2 FNYEAQ. The ends lost 7 bases at V and 11 bases at J; junction bases unmatched: 7. The CDR3 protein is CASIDRASQYF. DNA of the CDR3: TGTGCCAGCATCGACAGGGCATCGCAGTACTTC.

This clone showed up just once. The gene calls are TRBV28 and TRBJ1-5; 12 positions agree with TRBD1. The CDR3 totals 16 residues. V trimming: 2 bases; J trimming: 5 bases; junction bases outside the gene matches: 4. Looked up from germline, CDR1 is MDHEN and CDR2 is SYDVKM. The CDR3 sequence is CASSLRGQGAHQPQHF. CDR3 nucleotide sequence: TGTGCCAGCAGTTTAAGGGGACAGGGGGCCCATCAGCCCCAGCATTTT.

The chain has TRBV19 and TRBJ1-5; TRBD1 agrees at 9 bases. The germline V gene encodes CDR1 LNHDA and CDR2 SQIVND (reference sequence). Trimming at V came to 4 bases and at J to 2 bases, leaving 3 bases not matched to a gene. The CDR3 is 15 amino acids. CDR3 in amino acids: CASSKTGGGNQPQHF. CDR3 in DNA: TGTGCCAGTAGTAAGACAGGGGGTGGCAATCAGCCCCAGCATTTT.

J is TRBJ2-1 and V is TRBV30; TRBD2 matches 13 bases. Germline CDR1 and CDR2: GTSNPN and SVGIG (reference sequence). This CDR3 has 15 amino acids. The V and J ends lost 2 bases and 9 bases, in that order; junction bases with no gene match: 7. DNA for the CDR3: TGTGCCTGGAGTTCGAAGGGACTAGCGGGGCTTGAGCAGTTCTTC. It is translated as CAWSSKGLAGLEQFF.

The chain employs TRBV30 and TRBJ2-3; D unclear. The CDR3 runs 13 residues. V lost 0 bases to trimming and J lost 5 bases, with 9 bases between them. Per the germline V gene, CDR1 is GTSNPN and CDR2 is SVGIG (reference sequence). The CDR3 loop reads CAWSVLSEDTQYF. The CDR3 DNA sequence: TGTGCCTGGAGTGTACTATCGGAAGATACGCAGTATTTT. The entire variable domain, with the rest obtained from reference TRBV30 and TRBJ2-3, is as follows: SQTIHQWPATLVQPVGSPLSLECTVEGTSNPNLYWYRQAAGRGLQLLFYSVGIGQISSEVPQNLSASRPQDRQFILSSKKLLLSDSGFYLCAWSVLSEDTQYFGPGTRLTVL.

This clone has only a few counts. The chain has TRBV6-6 and TRBJ2-7, with D possibly being TRBD1 (5 bases). The V gene lost 6 bases and the J gene lost 2 bases, with 14 bases spanning the gap. The CDR3 totals 14 residues. Per germline, CDR1 MNHNY and CDR2 SVGAGI (reference sequence). The CDR3 loop reads CASSSQQVTYEQYF. CDR3 nucleotide sequence: TGTGCCAGCAGCTCGCAACAGGTGACCTACGAGCAGTACTTC.

The rearrangement joins TRBV18 to TRBJ1-4; 7 bases agree with TRBD1. Germline V gene lookup returns CDR1 KGHSH and CDR2 LQKENI. This CDR3 spans 14 amino acids. With 2 bases clipped from V and 4 bases from J, the junction kept 1 base outside the gene matches. The CDR3 is CASSPDRVNEKLFF. The CDR3 DNA follows: TGTGCCAGCTCACCAGACAGGGTTAATGAAAAACTGTTTTTT.

V usage is TRBV7-2 and J usage is TRBJ2-5, with D tentatively TRBD1 (7 bases). There are 18 residues in the CDR3. Trimming took off 1 base at V and 7 bases at J, with 25 bases between the two ends. Germline-derived CDR1 and CDR2 are SGHTA and FQGNSA. The CDR3 reads CASSLGGTAREVGGTQYF. CDR3 in DNA: TGTGCCAGCAGCTTAGGCGGGACAGCGAGGGAGGTAGGAGGGACCCAGTACTTC.

The chain joins TRBV7-6 to TRBJ2-5; unclear D gene. This CDR3 contains 14 residues. V was shortened by 4 bases and J by 1 base, with 10 bases between the two germline ends. Per the germline V gene, CDR1 is SGHVS and CDR2 is FNYEAQ. CDR3 DNA sequence: TGTGCCAGCAGCTACCAGGCGAGCCAAGAGACCCAGTACTTC. Encoded protein: CASSYQASQETQYF.

This chain joins TRBV5-6 and TRBJ2-7; D unclear. Germline loops: CDR1 SGHDT, CDR2 YYEEEE. The CDR3 spans 13 residues. The germline V and J ends were trimmed by 0 bases and 4 bases, with 8 bases remaining between them. The CDR3 protein is CASSLGQVYEQYF. The CDR3 nucleotides are TGTGCCAGCAGCTTGGGGCAGGTGTACGAGCAGTACTTC.

The gene calls are TRBV25-1 and TRBJ1-1; D is perhaps TRBD1 (6 bases). The germline V and J ends were trimmed by 5 bases and 4 bases, with 8 bases remaining between them. Germline V gene data show CDR1 as MGHDK and CDR2 as SYGVNS. The CDR3 is made up of 12 amino acids. The CDR3 DNA follows: TGTGCCAGCAGTCCACAGGGCACTGAAGCTTTCTTT. This sequence encodes CASSPQGTEAFF.

The chain employs TRBV19 and TRBJ2-3, with TRBD2 as a possible D gene (6 bases). CDR1 and CDR2 (germline): LNHDA, SQIVND (reference sequence). V was pared by 8 bases and J by 0 bases, with 15 bases between. CDR3 length: 15 residues. The CDR3 region is CASGEWAGSTDTQYF. CDR3 coding DNA: TGTGCCAGTGGAGAATGGGCGGGGAGCACAGATACGCAGTATTTT.

In its sample, this clone was seen a few times. V and J are TRBV5-4 and TRBJ2-7; 7 positions match TRBD1. After removal of 2 bases from V and 4 bases from J, the junction contained 9 bases not matched to a gene. The CDR3 length is 15 residues. Per germline, CDR1 SGHNT and CDR2 YYREEE (reference sequence). The CDR3 reads CASSFPGTDPYEQYF. CDR3 nucleotides: TGTGCCAGCAGCTTTCCCGGGACAGACCCTTACGAGCAGTACTTC.

V gene TRBV6-5 combines with J gene TRBJ2-7, with D perhaps matching TRBD1 (5 bases). This CDR3 is 15 amino acids long. V was trimmed by 6 bases and J by 0 bases, leaving 15 bases between them. The germline CDR1 and CDR2 sequences are MNHEY and SVGAGI. CDR3 in amino acids: CASRTTQGLSYEQYF. The DNA of the CDR3 is TGTGCCAGCAGGACGACCCAGGGTCTCTCCTACGAGCAGTACTTC.

The chain is built from TRBV7-6 and TRBJ2-2; 9 bases are a match to TRBD2. CDR1 and CDR2 (germline): SGHVS, FNYEAQ. Unmatched junction bases numbered 6, after V lost 1 base and J lost 6 bases. The CDR3 covers 16 residues. This chain's CDR3 is CASSLVGLANAGELFF. The CDR3, as DNA: TGTGCCAGCAGCTTAGTAGGACTAGCGAATGCCGGGGAGCTGTTTTTT. Based on the CDR3 plus reference TRBV7-6 and TRBJ2-2, the full variable domain is GAGVSQSPRYKVTKRGQDVALRCDPISGHVSLYWYRQALGQGPEFLTYFNYEAQQDKSGLPNDRFSAERPEGSISTLTIQRTEQRDSAMYRCASSLVGLANAGELFFGEGSRLTVL.

This rearrangement joins TRBV28 to TRBJ1-2; D ambiguous. V lost 8 bases to trimming and J lost 5 bases, with 9 bases between them. This CDR3 comprises 11 residues. Germline V CDR1 and CDR2: MDHEN, SYDVKM. The CDR3 DNA reads as TGTGCCAGCGAGGAAACGTATGGCTACACCTTC. Residues: CASEETYGYTF.

The chain employs TRBV5-4 and TRBJ1-2; D is undetermined. V shed 0 bases and J shed 8 bases, with 14 bases lying between them. CDR3 length equals 14 residues. CDR1 and CDR2 from the germline V gene are SGHNT and YYREEE (reference sequence). CDR3 loop: CASSLELRNRGYTF. The CDR3 DNA sequence: TGTGCCAGCAGCTTGGAATTGAGGAATCGGGGCTACACCTTC. Combining the CDR3 with reference TRBV5-4 and TRBJ1-2 gives the whole variable domain ETGVTQSPTHLIKTRGQQVTLRCSSQSGHNTVSWYQQALGQGPQFIFQYYREEENGRGNFPPRFSGLQFPNYSSELNVNALELDDSALYLCASSLELRNRGYTFGSGTRLTVV.

The J gene is TRBJ2-5, the V gene TRBV7-2, with 12 bases fitting TRBD2. This CDR3 comprises 16 residues. After removal of 2 bases from V and 2 bases from J, the junction contained 3 bases not matched to a gene. Germline lookup yields CDR1 SGHTA and CDR2 FQGNSA. The CDR3 nucleotides are TGTGCCAGCAGCTTATCTCTAGCGGGAGGGCAAGAGACCCAGTACTTC. Translated: CASSLSLAGGQETQYF.

The V call is TRBV9, the J call TRBJ2-1, with D tentatively TRBD1 (5 bases). Trimming removed 6 bases from V and 7 bases from J, with 17 bases in between. Looked up from germline, CDR1 is SGDLS and CDR2 is YYNGEE. The CDR3 has 14 residues. The CDR3 bases are TGTGCCAGCACTCCTCAGGCAGGGCCAAATGAGCAGTTCTTC. Encoded protein: CASTPQAGPNEQFF.

This chain joins TRBV6-1 and TRBJ2-3, with 7 bases matching TRBD2. With V trimmed by 2 bases and J by 2 bases, 7 bases remained unmatched. Looked up from germline, CDR1 is MNHNS and CDR2 is SASEGT. The CDR3 sequence is 16 residues long. In DNA, the CDR3 is TGTGCCAGCAGTGAAATTACGGGACTATACACAGATACGCAGTATTTT. Protein product: CASSEITGLYTDTQYF.

The chain recombines TRBV2 with TRBJ2-7; 8 nucleotides align to TRBD2. The V and J ends lost 6 bases and 2 bases, in that order; junction bases with no gene match: 12. The CDR3 runs to 16 residues. Germline CDR1 and CDR2: SNHLY and FYNNEI. The CDR3 DNA reads TGTGCCAGCAGGGCGTGGGCGGGGGGTAAGACCTACGAGCAGTACTTC. Translation gives CASRAWAGGKTYEQYF. Combining the CDR3 with reference TRBV2 and TRBJ2-7 gives the whole variable domain EPEVTQTPSHQVTQMGQEVILRCVPISNHLYFYWYRQILGQKVEFLVSFYNNEISEKSEIFDDQFSVERPDGSNFTLKIRSTKLEDSAMYFCASRAWAGGKTYEQYFGPGTRLTVT.

V and J are TRBV5-1 and TRBJ1-5; no firm D call. The V gene lost 1 base and the J gene lost 4 bases, with 12 bases spanning the gap. The CDR3 length is 15 residues. Germline loops: CDR1 SGHRS, CDR2 YFSETQ. CDR3 sequence reads: CASSLSAGSNQPQHF. CDR3 coding DNA: TGCGCCAGCAGCTTGAGCGCTGGCAGTAATCAGCCCCAGCATTTT.